The 14 T cell receptor beta chains below were found in one sample sequenced in a study of siplizumab effects on memory and regulatory T cells. The repertoire was sequenced with immunoSEQ multiplex PCR; TCRdb's copy has only in-frame clones and lacks some. The sample lists about 48,000 clones, about 90% occurring once. The sequenced sample was naive CD8+ T cells sorted from blood. The receptors shown here come from a human donor in good health.

V and J are TRBV6-5 and TRBJ2-7; no clear D. The CDR3 sequence is 11 residues long. Germline V lookup: CDR1 MNHEY, CDR2 SVGAGI. Trimming shortened V by 4 bases and J by 5 bases, and 6 bases separated the two germline ends. The CDR3 here is CASSWGNEQYF. In nucleotides, the CDR3 is TGTGCCAGCAGTTGGGGAAACGAGCAGTACTTC.

The V and J genes are TRBV20-1 and TRBJ2-7, with D maybe TRBD2 (5 bases). Trimming stripped 1 base from V and 4 bases from J, with 5 bases between. The germline V gene encodes CDR1 DFQATT and CDR2 SNEGSKA (reference sequence). This CDR3 contains 11 residues. CDR3 protein: CSARAGYEQYF. CDR3 bases: TGCAGTGCTAGAGCGGGATACGAGCAGTACTTC.

The chain carries TRBV29-1 and TRBJ2-1, with 7 bases identical to TRBD1. The CDR3 has 13 residues. Germline loops: CDR1 SQVTM, CDR2 ANQGSEA. V lost 1 base and J lost 6; bases outside the gene matches: 3. The CDR3 loop is CSVEGQGSNEQFF. CDR3 DNA: TGCAGCGTTGAAGGACAGGGCTCCAATGAGCAGTTCTTC.

The chain couples TRBV12-5 to TRBJ2-3; TRBD2 might be the D (7 bases). Germline V gives CDR1 LGHNT, CDR2 FRNRAP. The V gene lost 1 base and the J gene lost 4 bases, with 9 bases spanning the gap. This CDR3 comprises 14 residues. DNA for the CDR3: TGTGCTAGTGGTTTGGCGGGGGGCGCAGATACGCAGTATTTT. It yields the protein CASGLAGGADTQYF.

This chain links TRBV13 with TRBJ2-7; either TRBD1 or TRBD2 may fit D (5 bases each). The V gene lost 4 bases and the J gene lost 6 bases, with 16 bases spanning the gap. The germline CDR1 and CDR2 sequences are PRHDT and FYEKMQ (reference sequence). This CDR3 contains 14 residues. CDR3: CASSSLGVGGEQYF. CDR3 nucleotide sequence: TGTGCCAGCAGCTCTCTCGGGGTTGGGGGCGAGCAGTACTTC.

The chain couples TRBV10-3 to TRBJ2-3; 16 nucleotides line up with TRBD2. V lost 0 bases to trimming and J lost 5 bases; unmatched junction nucleotides: 5. Germline-derived CDR1 and CDR2 are ENHRY and SYGVKD. The CDR3 length is 18 residues. CDR3: CAISESGTSGGAGDTQYF. As DNA, the CDR3 is TGTGCCATCAGTGAGTCTGGGACTAGCGGGGGGGCCGGAGATACGCAGTATTTT.

The chain joins TRBV7-9 to TRBJ2-3; D gene uncertain. V was pared by 7 bases and J by 2 bases, with 16 bases between. This CDR3 region has 15 residues. Germline CDR1 reads SEHNR; CDR2 reads FQNEAQ (reference sequence). The CDR3 DNA is TGTGCCAGCAAAAACTCGCCCGGGTCCACAGATACGCAGTATTTT. Encoded protein: CASKNSPGSTDTQYF. Full variable domain (rest looked up from reference TRBV7-9 and TRBJ2-3): DTGVSQNPRHKITKRGQNVTFRCDPISEHNRLYWYRQTLGQGPEFLTYFQNEAQLEKSRLLSDRFSAERPKGSFSTLEIQRTEQGDSAMYLCASKNSPGSTDTQYFGPGTRLTVL.

J is TRBJ2-1 and V is TRBV2, with 8 bases identical to TRBD2. The V gene's germline CDR1 is SNHLY and CDR2 FYNNEI. The CDR3 runs 15 residues. V lost 8 bases, J lost 3 bases, and 9 bases stayed unmatched. CDR3 DNA sequence: TGTGCCAGCGACCTTATAGCGGGGTACTACAATGAGCAGTTCTTC. Translation gives CASDLIAGYYNEQFF.

V usage is TRBV11-2 and J usage is TRBJ2-7, with D possibly TRBD2 on 6 matching bases. From germline, CDR1 is SGHAT and CDR2 FQNNGV. The CDR3 consists of 15 residues. The germline V and J ends were trimmed by 4 bases and 0 bases, with 13 bases remaining between them. CDR3 region: CASSWGLSGSYEQYF. CDR3 sequence (DNA): TGTGCCAGCAGCTGGGGACTTTCTGGCTCCTACGAGCAGTACTTC.

The gene calls are TRBV4-1 and TRBJ2-5, with D perhaps TRBD2 (6 bases). The J call could be wrong; TRBJ2-7 is a better fit for the DNA end. Germline assignment: CDR1 MGHRA and CDR2 YSYEKL. This CDR3 comprises 14 residues. This CDR3 is CASSPLADDYEQYF. Written as DNA, the CDR3 is TGCGCCAGCAGCCCACTAGCCGACGACTACGAGCAGTACTTC.

This clone occurred a few times. The V gene is TRBV27, the J gene TRBJ1-1; D unclear. Trimming stripped 0 bases from V and 0 bases from J, with 5 bases between. This CDR3 is 14 amino acids long. Per the germline V gene, CDR1 is MNHEY and CDR2 is SMNVEV (reference sequence). This CDR3 reads CASSLSAVNTEAFF. The CDR3 DNA sequence: TGTGCCAGCAGTTTATCAGCAGTGAACACTGAAGCTTTCTTT.

V is TRBV5-4 and J is TRBJ2-7; 8 bases line up with TRBD1. The CDR3 totals 15 residues. CDR1 SGHNT and CDR2 YYREEE come from the germline V gene (reference sequence). With 4 bases clipped from V and 5 bases from J, the junction kept 11 bases outside the gene matches. The CDR3 DNA follows: TGTGCCAGCAGCCTGGGAGGTGGACAGGGTAACGAGCAGTACTTC. This sequence encodes CASSLGGGQGNEQYF.

V gene TRBV19 combines with J gene TRBJ1-5; the D gene is possibly TRBD1 (5 bases). The CDR3 contains 13 residues. V was shortened by 3 bases and J by 4 bases, with 7 bases between the two germline ends. Germline V CDR1 and CDR2: LNHDA, SQIVND (reference sequence). CDR3 residues: CASSIGGNQPQHF. The CDR3 bases are TGTGCCAGTAGTATCGGGGGGAATCAGCCCCAGCATTTT.

J is TRBJ2-1 and V is TRBV10-3, with unresolved D. The CDR3 has 14 residues. Trimming shortened V by 3 bases and J by 0 bases, and 6 bases separated the two germline ends. The germline V gene has CDR1 ENHRY and CDR2 SYGVKD. The chain's CDR3 is CAISEYGSYNEQFF. As DNA, the CDR3 is TGTGCCATCAGTGAATATGGCTCCTACAATGAGCAGTTCTTC.